This T cell receptor (beta chain) was captured in a study of blood T cell repertoires in COVID-19. Study background: The analysed material was cDNA or gDNA that came from T cells, B-cell-depleted T cells, or PBMCs.

As originally analysed: Researchers report that nucleated cell counts were estimated from reference gene primer amplification. Data came from immunoSEQ multiplex PCR; TCRdb stores just in-frame clones and leaves some out. D and trimming were read from the DNA, whereas the V and J calls and clone size are those reported in that table. The sample includes some 65,000 clones, around three quarters of them seen just once. J gave up 5 bases and V 7 bases, and 10 bases lay outside the gene matches. The CDR3 covers 15 residues. CDR1 is SNHLY and CDR2 is FYNNEI in the germline V gene. The material sequenced was peripheral blood. The sequence derives from a human donor in a cohort sampled during active COVID-19. V usage is TRBV2 and J usage is TRBJ2-1; TRBD2 matches at 8 bases. The CDR3 protein is CASMRSGRSHNEQFF. The DNA for the CDR3 is TGTGCCAGCATGAGGAGCGGGAGAAGCCACAATGAGCAGTTCTTC.